The text below deals with one TCR beta chain. Its antigen remains unknown. This sample was taken from a study of regulatory T cells in long-lasting Graves disease. For the study at large: Prior antithyroid drug treatment in newly diagnosed Graves' patients lasted under 3 months. Overall study findings and caveats: Under persistent disease, TRBV28, TRBJ1-2 and TRBJ2-5 were used preferentially.

Investigators prepared the TCR beta libraries by applying iRepertoire HTBI primers and Arm-PCR of CDR3 regions. TCRdb fed the multiplex PCR reads into MiXCR, producing one record per CDR3 protein. Altogether 680,000 or so distinct CDR3 sequences are present, less than 20% being singletons, with the ten largest covering around 18%. V lost 5 bases and J lost 6, with 10 bases in between. Germline-derived CDR1 and CDR2 are LNHDA and SQIVND (reference sequence). This CDR3 has 13 residues. Regarding time point: newly diagnosed GD, antithyroid drugs for less than 3 months. PBMC-derived RNA was used for the TCR library. A further study also used this sample, focusing on T cells in Graves' hyperthyroidism and ophthalmopathy. That publication notes: The model's output predicted ophthalmopathy at a median of roughly 6.9 months prior to onset.

This material consisted of peripheral blood mononuclear cells (PBMCs), taken at new diagnosis, from a patient treated with antithyroid drugs. This sequence originates from a woman in her twenties or thirties with Graves disease. V and J are TRBV19 and TRBJ2-2; D gene unclear. In DNA form, the CDR3 reads TGTGCCAGTAGTGACCGAGATGCCGGGGAGCTGTTTTTT. The encoded protein is CASSDRDAGELFF.